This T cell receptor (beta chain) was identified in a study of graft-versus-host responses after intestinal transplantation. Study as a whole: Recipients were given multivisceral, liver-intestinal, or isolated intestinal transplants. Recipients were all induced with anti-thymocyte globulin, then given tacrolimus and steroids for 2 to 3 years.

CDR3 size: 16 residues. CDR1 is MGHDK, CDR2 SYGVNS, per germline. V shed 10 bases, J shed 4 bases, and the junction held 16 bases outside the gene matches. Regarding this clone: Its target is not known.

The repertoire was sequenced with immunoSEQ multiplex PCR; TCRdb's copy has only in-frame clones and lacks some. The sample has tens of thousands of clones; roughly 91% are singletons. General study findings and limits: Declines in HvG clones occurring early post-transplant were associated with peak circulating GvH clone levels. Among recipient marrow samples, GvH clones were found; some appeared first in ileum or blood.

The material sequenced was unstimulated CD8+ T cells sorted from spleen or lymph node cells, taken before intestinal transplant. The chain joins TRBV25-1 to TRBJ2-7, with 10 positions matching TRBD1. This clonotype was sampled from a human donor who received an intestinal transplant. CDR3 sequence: CATATIGTGVGYEQYF. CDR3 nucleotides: TGTGCCACCGCAACCATCGGGACAGGGGTTGGGTACGAGCAGTACTTC.